This T cell receptor beta chain was documented in a study of regulatory T cells in long-lasting Graves disease. Across the study: The antithyroid drugs taken by newly diagnosed Graves' patients had been used for under 3 months. Findings and caveats of the study: Favoring TRBV28, TRBJ1-2 and TRBJ2-5 was a feature seen in persistent disease.

CDR3 regions were amplified by Arm-PCR using iRepertoire HTBI primers to build TCR beta libraries. TCRdb itself ran the multiplex PCR reads through MiXCR, one entry per CDR3 protein. The repertoire includes under 300,000 distinct CDR3 sequences, 20% to 25% of them detected once, and approximately 13% sits in the top ten. This clonotype was seen ten or more times. Antigen specificity is unknown. Specified time point: newly diagnosed GD, antithyroid drugs for less than 3 months. The TCR library was made from RNA that had been extracted from PBMCs in TRIzol. V lost 1 base and J lost 3; bases outside the gene matches: 6. CDR1 and CDR2 (germline): SGHDT, YYEEEE. This CDR3 region has 17 residues.

The sequence was collected from a female donor with Graves disease. The input for sequencing was peripheral blood mononuclear cells (PBMCs), taken at new diagnosis, from a patient treated with antithyroid drugs. The gene calls are TRBV5-6 and TRBJ2-1, with 11 bases lining up with TRBD2. The DNA for the CDR3 is TGTGCCAGCAGCTTGTATGGGGGACTAGCGGACTACAATGAGCAGTTCTTC. Translation gives CASSLYGGLADYNEQFF.